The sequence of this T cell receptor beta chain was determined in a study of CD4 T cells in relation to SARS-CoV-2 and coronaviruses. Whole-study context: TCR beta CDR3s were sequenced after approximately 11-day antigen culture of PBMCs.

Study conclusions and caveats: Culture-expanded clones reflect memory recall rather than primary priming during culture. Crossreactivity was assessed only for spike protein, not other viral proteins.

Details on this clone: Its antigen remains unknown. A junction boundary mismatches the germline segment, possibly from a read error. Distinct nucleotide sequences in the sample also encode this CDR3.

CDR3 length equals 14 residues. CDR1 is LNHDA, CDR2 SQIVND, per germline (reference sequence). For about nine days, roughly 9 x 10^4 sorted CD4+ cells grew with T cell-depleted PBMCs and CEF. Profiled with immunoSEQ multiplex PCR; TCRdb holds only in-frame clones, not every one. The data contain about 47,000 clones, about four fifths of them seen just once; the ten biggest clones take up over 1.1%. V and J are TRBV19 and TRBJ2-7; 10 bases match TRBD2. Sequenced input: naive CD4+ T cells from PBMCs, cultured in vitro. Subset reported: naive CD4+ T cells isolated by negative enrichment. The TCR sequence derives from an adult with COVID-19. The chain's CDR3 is CASSSGRSSYEQYF. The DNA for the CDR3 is TGTGCTAGTAGTAGCGGGAGGAGCTCCTACGAGCAGTACTTC.